These T cell receptor beta chains were read from a single sample in a study of CD8 T cells in ankylosing spondylitis. Each CDR3 protein gets one entry after TCRdb re-called the 5' RACE reads with MiXCR. Found here are roughly 470,000 distinct CDR3 sequences, roughly 26% of them singletons; the top ten hold about 0.9%. The sequencing input was blood, either unsorted or a sorted T cell fraction (not recorded which). These receptor sequences come from a male donor with ankylosing spondylitis. The conserved cysteine and the conserved F or W are not part of the CDR3 here. A D gene is named only where the DNA matches it firmly.

v_call	cdr3_length	d_call	j_call	cdr3_aa
TRBV7-6	13	.	TRBJ2-1	ASSLVRDPYNEQF
TRBV10-3	14	.	TRBJ2-3	AISDQITAGTDTQY
TRBV20-1	14	.	TRBJ2-1	SARARSSSSYNEQF
TRBV5-1	11	.	TRBJ2-3	ASSLASEDTQY
TRBV29-1	10	.	TRBJ2-3	SVDPRGDTQY
TRBV12-5	16	.	TRBJ1-1	ASGLARVLGGTNTEAF
TRBV29-1	16	TRBD2	TRBJ2-2	SVEDSYSGSTNTGELF
TRBV29-1	10	.	TRBJ1-2	SVDRQGYGYT
TRBV7-9	11	TRBD2	TRBJ2-3	ASSLAGYDTQY
TRBV6-5	13	.	TRBJ2-2	ASSYLGPNTGELF
TRBV20-1	13	.	TRBJ2-5	SARVPGRTPETQY
TRBV15	13	.	TRBJ2-7	ATSRGDWDSYEQY
TRBV11-2	14	TRBD2	TRBJ2-2	ASSWGTSRRTGELF
TRBV5-1	13	.	TRBJ2-1	ASSLGEGSYNEQF
TRBV27	11	.	TRBJ2-1	ASRLTVYNEQF
TRBV11-2	12	.	TRBJ2-2	ASSSQAVTGELF
TRBV18	15	.	TRBJ2-2	ASSPLSRTENTGELF
TRBV5-1	12	TRBD1	TRBJ1-1	ASSPTDRYTEAF
TRBV5-1	12	TRBD1	TRBJ2-7	ASRSQQGAYEQY
TRBV10-3	13	.	TRBJ2-3	AIRRDSLQADTQY
TRBV20-1	14	TRBD1	TRBJ1-2	SALRRDRGLEGGYT
TRBV7-8	12	.	TRBJ2-1	ASSLGGSRNEQF
TRBV10-3	13	TRBD2	TRBJ2-3	AISESGMGTDTQY
TRBV5-1	12	.	TRBJ2-1	ASSLYSPGDEQF
TRBV3-1	14	TRBD1	TRBJ2-3	ASSHSIQGSTDTQY
TRBV3-1	15	TRBD2	TRBJ2-3	ASSRPGLAAGRNTQY
TRBV2	12	.	TRBJ2-1	ASSWTDIYNEQF
TRBV6-4	11	.	TRBJ1-1	ASSVGVNTEAF
TRBV13	13	.	TRBJ1-1	ASSLRGQQNTEAF
TRBV7-8	14	TRBD1	TRBJ1-1	ASSFTNGQGNTEAF
TRBV20-1	13	TRBD1	TRBJ1-2	SAKPGQGANYGYT
TRBV12-3/TRBV12-4	12	TRBD1	TRBJ2-1	ASSVPGQHNEQF
TRBV7-9	12	.	TRBJ2-1	ASSLGLRYNEQF
TRBV7-8	15	TRBD2	TRBJ2-2	ASTRGRAGVNTGELF
TRBV6-6	11	.	TRBJ2-3	ASGGASTDTQY
TRBV5-1	10	.	TRBJ2-1	ASSWPGDEQF
TRBV5-1	13	.	TRBJ2-1	ASSGEGGSYNEQF
TRBV7-8	13	.	TRBJ1-1	ASSLASGMNTEAF
TRBV19	13	TRBD2	TRBJ2-3	ASSTRLAVTDTQY
TRBV12-3/TRBV12-4	12	TRBD1	TRBJ1-1	ASSLTDRATEAF
TRBV5-1	12	.	TRBJ1-1	ASSLGTLGAEAF
TRBV20-1	12	.	TRBJ2-5	SAREGGGAETQY
TRBV18	15	.	TRBJ2-5	ASSPRLTQGPKETQY
TRBV20-1	13	TRBD1	TRBJ1-5	SASRLTGGNQPQH
TRBV11-3	20	.	TRBJ2-3	ASSLGATARGPLRVGTDTQY
TRBV4-2	18	TRBD2	TRBJ2-3	ASSLLGEGGDLTSTDTQY